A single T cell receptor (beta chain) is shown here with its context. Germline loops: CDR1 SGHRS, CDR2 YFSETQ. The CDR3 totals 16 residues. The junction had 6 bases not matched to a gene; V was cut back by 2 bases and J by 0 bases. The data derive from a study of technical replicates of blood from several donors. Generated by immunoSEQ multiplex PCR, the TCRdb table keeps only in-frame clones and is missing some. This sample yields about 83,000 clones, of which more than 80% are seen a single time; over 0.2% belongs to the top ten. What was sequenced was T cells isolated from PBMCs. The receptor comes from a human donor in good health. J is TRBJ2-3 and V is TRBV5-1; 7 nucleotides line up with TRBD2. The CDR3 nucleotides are TGCGCCAGCAGCTTAGGGCCTAGCGGAAGCACAGATACGCAGTATTTT. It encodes CASSLGPSGSTDTQYF.